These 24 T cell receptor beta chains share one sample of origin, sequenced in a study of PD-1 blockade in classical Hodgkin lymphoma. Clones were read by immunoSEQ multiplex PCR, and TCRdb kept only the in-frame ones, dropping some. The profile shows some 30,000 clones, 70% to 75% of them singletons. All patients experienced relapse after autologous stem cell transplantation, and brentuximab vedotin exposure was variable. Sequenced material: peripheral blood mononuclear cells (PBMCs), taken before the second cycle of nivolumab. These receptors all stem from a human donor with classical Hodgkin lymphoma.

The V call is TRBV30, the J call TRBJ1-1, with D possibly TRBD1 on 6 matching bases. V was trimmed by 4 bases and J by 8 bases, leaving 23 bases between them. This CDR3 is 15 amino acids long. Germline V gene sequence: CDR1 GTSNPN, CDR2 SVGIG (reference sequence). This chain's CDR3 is CAWTPRGRGSLEAFF. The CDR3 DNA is TGTGCCTGGACCCCTAGGGGGAGGGGGAGTTTAGAAGCTTTCTTT.

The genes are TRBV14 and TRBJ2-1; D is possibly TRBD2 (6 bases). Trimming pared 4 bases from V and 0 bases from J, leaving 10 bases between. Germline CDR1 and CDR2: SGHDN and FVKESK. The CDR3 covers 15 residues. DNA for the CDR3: TGTGCCAGCAGCCTCCGACTAGACTCCTACAATGAGCAGTTCTTC. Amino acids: CASSLRLDSYNEQFF.

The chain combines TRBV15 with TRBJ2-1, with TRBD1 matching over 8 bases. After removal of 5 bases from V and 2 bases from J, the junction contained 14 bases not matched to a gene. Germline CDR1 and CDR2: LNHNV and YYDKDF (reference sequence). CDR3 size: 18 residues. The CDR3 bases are TGTGCCACCAGCGGCTTGGGACAGGACCACGGGGCCTACAATGAGCAGTTCTTC. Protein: CATSGLGQDHGAYNEQFF.

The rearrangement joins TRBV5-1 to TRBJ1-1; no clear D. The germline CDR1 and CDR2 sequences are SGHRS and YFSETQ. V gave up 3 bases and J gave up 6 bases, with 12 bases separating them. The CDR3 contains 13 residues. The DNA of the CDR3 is TGCGCCAGCAGCTCGGACCCTTCCTCTGAAGCTTTCTTT. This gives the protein CASSSDPSSEAFF.

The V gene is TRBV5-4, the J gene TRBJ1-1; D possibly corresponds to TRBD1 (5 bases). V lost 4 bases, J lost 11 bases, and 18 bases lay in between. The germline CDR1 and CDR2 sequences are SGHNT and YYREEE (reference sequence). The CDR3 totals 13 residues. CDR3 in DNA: TGTGCCAGCAGCGGACTTGGGGCCATGATTGCTTTCTTT. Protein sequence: CASSGLGAMIAFF.

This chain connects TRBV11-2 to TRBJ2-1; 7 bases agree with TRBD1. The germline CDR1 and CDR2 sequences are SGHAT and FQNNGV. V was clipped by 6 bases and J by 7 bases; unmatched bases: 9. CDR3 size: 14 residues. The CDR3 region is CASSPTGALNEQFF. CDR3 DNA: TGTGCCAGCAGTCCAACAGGGGCCTTAAATGAGCAGTTCTTC. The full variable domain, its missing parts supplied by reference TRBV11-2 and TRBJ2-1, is EAGVAQSPRYKIIEKRQSVAFWCNPISGHATLYWYQQILGQGPKLLIQFQNNGVVDDSQLPKDRFSAERLKGVDSTLKIQPAKLEDSAVYLCASSPTGALNEQFFGPGTRLTVL.

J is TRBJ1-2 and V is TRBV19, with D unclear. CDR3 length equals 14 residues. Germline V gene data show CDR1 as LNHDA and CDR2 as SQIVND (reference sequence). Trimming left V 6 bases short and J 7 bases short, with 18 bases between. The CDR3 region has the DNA TGTGCCAGTAGCCAAGACAACCTAGATTTTGGCTACACCTTC. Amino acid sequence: CASSQDNLDFGYTF.

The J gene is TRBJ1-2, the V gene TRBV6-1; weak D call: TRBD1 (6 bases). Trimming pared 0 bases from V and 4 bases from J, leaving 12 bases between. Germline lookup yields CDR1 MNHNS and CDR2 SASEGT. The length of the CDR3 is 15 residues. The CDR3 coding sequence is TGTGCCAGCAGTGAAGCCGGGGGGGGGCCCTATGGCTACACCTTC. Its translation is CASSEAGGGPYGYTF.

The CDR3 spells CASSEDRDPEKLFF. The CDR3, as DNA: TGTGCCAGCAGCGAGGACAGGGATCCAGAAAAACTGTTTTTT. V and J are TRBV7-9 and TRBJ1-4, with 8 bases fitting TRBD1. The germline gives CDR1 SEHNR, CDR2 FQNEAQ (reference sequence). There are 14 residues in the CDR3. V shed 5 bases, J shed 8 bases, and the junction held 7 bases outside the gene matches.

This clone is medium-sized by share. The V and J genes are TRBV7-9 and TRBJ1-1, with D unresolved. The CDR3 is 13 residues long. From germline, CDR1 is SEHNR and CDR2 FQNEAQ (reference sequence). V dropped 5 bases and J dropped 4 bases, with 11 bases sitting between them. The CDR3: CASSNPGFTEAFF. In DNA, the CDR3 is TGTGCCAGCAGCAACCCGGGCTTCACTGAAGCTTTCTTT.

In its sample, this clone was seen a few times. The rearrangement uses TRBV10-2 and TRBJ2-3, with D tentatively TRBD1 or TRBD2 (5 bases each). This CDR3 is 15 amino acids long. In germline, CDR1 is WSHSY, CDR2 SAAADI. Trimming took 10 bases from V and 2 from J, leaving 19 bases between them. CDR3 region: CATRGVPPFTDTQYF. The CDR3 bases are TGCGCCACCAGAGGGGTACCCCCGTTCACAGATACGCAGTATTTT.

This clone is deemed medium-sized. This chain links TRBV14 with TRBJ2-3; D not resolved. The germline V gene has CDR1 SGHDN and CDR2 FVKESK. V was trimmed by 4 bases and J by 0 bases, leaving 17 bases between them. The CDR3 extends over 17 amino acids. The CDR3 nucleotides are TGTGCCAGCAGCCGTACCCGGACGGTTACTAGCACAGATACGCAGTATTTT. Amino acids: CASSRTRTVTSTDTQYF.

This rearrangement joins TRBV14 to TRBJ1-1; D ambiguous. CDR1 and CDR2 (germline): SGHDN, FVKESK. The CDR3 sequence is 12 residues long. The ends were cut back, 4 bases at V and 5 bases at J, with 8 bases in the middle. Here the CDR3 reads CASSPLTTEAFF. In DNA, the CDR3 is TGTGCCAGCAGCCCGCTTACGACTGAAGCTTTCTTT.

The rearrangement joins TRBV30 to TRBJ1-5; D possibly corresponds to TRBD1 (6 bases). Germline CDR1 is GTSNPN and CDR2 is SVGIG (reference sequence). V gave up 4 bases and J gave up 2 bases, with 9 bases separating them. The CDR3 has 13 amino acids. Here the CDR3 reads CAWKGGGNQPQHF. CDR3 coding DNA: TGTGCCTGGAAAGGGGGAGGCAATCAGCCCCAGCATTTT. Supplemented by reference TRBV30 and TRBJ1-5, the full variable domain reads SQTIHQWPATLVQPVGSPLSLECTVEGTSNPNLYWYRQAAGRGLQLLFYSVGIGQISSEVPQNLSASRPQDRQFILSSKKLLLSDSGFYLCAWKGGGNQPQHFGDGTRLSIL.

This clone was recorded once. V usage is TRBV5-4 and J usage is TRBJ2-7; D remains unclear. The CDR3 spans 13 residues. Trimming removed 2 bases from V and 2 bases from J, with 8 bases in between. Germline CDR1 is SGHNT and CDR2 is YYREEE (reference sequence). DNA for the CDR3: TGTGCCAGCAGCTTCGAATTAACCTACGAGCAGTACTTC. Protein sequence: CASSFELTYEQYF. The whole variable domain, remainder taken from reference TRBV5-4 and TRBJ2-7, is ETGVTQSPTHLIKTRGQQVTLRCSSQSGHNTVSWYQQALGQGPQFIFQYYREEENGRGNFPPRFSGLQFPNYSSELNVNALELDDSALYLCASSFELTYEQYFGPGTRLTVT.

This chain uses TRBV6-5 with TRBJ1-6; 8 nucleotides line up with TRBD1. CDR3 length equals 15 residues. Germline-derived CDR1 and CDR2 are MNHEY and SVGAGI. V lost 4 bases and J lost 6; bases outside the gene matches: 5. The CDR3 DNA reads TGTGCCAGCAGTTCCCGGGACAGGATTAATTCACCCCTCCACTTT. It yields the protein CASSSRDRINSPLHF.

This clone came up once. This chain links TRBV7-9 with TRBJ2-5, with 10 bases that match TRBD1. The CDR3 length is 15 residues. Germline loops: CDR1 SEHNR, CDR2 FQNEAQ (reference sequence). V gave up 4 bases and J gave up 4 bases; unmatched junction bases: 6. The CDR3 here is CASSSRDRGRETQYF. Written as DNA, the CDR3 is TGTGCCAGCAGCTCAAGGGACAGGGGAAGAGAGACCCAGTACTTC.

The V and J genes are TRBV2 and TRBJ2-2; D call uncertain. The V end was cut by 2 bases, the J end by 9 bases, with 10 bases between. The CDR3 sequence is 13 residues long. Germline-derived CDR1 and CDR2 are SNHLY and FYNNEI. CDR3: CASSEWVVRELFF. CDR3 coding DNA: TGTGCCAGCAGTGAATGGGTTGTGAGGGAGCTGTTTTTT.

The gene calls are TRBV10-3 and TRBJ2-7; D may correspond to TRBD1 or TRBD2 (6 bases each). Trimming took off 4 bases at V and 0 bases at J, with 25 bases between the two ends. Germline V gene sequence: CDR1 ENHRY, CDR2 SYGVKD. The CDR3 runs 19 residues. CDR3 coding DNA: TGTGCCATCAGTGGACCCACGGGGGCGGGACATTTCAGCTCCTACGAGCAGTACTTC. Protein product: CAISGPTGAGHFSSYEQYF.

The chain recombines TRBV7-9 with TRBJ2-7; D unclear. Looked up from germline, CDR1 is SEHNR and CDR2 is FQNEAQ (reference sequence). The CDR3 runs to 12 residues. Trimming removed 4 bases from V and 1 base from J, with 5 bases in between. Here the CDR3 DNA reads TGTGCCAGCAGCTCGCTGTCCTACGAGCAGTACTTC. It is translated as CASSSLSYEQYF.

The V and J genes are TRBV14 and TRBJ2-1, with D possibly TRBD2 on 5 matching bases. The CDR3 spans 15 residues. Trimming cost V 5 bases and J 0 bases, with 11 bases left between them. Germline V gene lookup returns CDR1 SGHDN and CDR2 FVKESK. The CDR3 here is CASSSGTSSYNEQFF. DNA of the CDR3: TGTGCCAGCAGCTCGGGAACGAGCTCCTACAATGAGCAGTTCTTC. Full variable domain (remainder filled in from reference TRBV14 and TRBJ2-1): EAGVTQFPSHSVIEKGQTVTLRCDPISGHDNLYWYRRVMGKEIKFLLHFVKESKQDESGMPNNRFLAERTGGTYSTLKVQPAELEDSGVYFCASSSGTSSYNEQFFGPGTRLTVL.

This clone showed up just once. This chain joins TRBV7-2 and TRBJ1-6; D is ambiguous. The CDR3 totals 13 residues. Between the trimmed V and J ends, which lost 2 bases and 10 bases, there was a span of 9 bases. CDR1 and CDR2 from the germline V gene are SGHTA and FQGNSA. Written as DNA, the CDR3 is TGTGCCAGCAGCTTATCGGAATCGTCACCCCTCCACTTT. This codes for CASSLSESSPLHF.

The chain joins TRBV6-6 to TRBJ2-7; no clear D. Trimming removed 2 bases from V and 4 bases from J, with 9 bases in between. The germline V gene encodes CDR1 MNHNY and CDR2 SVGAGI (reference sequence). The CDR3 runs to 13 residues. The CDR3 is CASSYAPLYEQYF. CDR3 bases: TGTGCCAGCAGTTACGCACCACTATACGAGCAGTACTTC.

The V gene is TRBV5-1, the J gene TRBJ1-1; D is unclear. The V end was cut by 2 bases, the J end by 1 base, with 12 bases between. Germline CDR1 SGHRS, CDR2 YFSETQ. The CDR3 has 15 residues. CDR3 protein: CASSFTPKGNTEAFF. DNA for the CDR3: TGCGCCAGCAGCTTCACCCCCAAGGGGAACACTGAAGCTTTCTTT.